The TCR beta chain described here comes from a study of spatial heterogeneity in lung cancer. Overall study: Beta-chain sequences consistently outnumbered alpha-chain sequences in detection. In the raw reads, each unique TCR and UMI combination was present more than ten times on average. Findings and limits, study-wide: Blood contained ubiquitous expanded tumor TCRs more at resection than at follow-up.

This clonotype showed up many times. Its target is unknown. The germline V and J ends were trimmed by 7 bases and 4 bases, with 16 bases remaining between them. The CDR3 has 15 amino acids. Germline loops: CDR1 MNHEY, CDR2 SVGAGI. One entry per CDR3 protein results from TCRdb running MiXCR on the 5' RACE reads. The table includes over 25,000 distinct CDR3 sequences, approximately 8.1% detected once. Time point indicated: sample taken at primary tumor resection. Extraction of whole RNA from tumor, nontumor lung or frozen PBMC preceded unsorted sequencing. Patients with untreated early-stage non-small cell lung cancer, numbering approximately 79, were the donors.

The starting material was PBMCs, obtained at surgery. The sequence came from a female donor with early-stage non-small cell lung cancer. The chain joins TRBV6-5 to TRBJ2-2; the D call may be TRBD1 or TRBD2 (6 bases each). CDR3 residues: CASKKGGTGTGELFF. CDR3 sequence (DNA): TGTGCCAGCAAAAAAGGGGGGACGGGCACCGGGGAGCTGTTTTTT.